This T cell receptor beta chain came from a study of CD8 T cells in ankylosing spondylitis. Quantitative 5'-RACE with molecular barcodes was used to make the TCR beta libraries. TCRdb analysed the 5' RACE reads with MiXCR anew, one entry per CDR3 protein. The data show more than 300,000 distinct CDR3 sequences, around a tenth seen once. CDR1 SGHRS and CDR2 YFSETQ come from the germline V gene. Trimming shortened V by 2 bases and J by 0 bases, and 9 bases separated the two germline ends. The CDR3 is made up of 15 amino acids. Study-level findings and limits: Ankylosing spondylitis blood appeared to be characterized by a TCR beta motif of eight highly homologous variants. Disease-linked clones proved CD8+ and comparatively uncommon in peripheral blood. Some motif variants had been reported before (in reactive arthritis synovial fluid and blood).

This clonotype occurred many times. Its target is not known. This chain connects TRBV5-1 to TRBJ1-5, with D uncertain. Input material: blood, either unsorted or a sorted T cell fraction (not recorded which). The TCR comes from a female donor with ankylosing spondylitis or in good health (not recorded which). The CDR3 here is CASSFLGDSNQPQHF. The CDR3 nucleotides read TGCGCCAGCAGCTTCCTCGGGGATAGCAATCAGCCCCAGCATTTT.